The 18 T cell receptor beta chains below come from one sample, sequenced in a study of regulatory T cells in long-lasting Graves disease (dated by TCRdb to the early 2020s). Library preparation was by multiplex PCR. Instrument on record: Illumina HiSeq 4000. CDR3 regions were amplified by Arm-PCR with iRepertoire HTBI primers to construct TCR beta libraries. In-frame beta chains were kept once TCRdb had trimmed the public reads at Q25 with fastp and called clones with MiXCR. Every entry covers one CDR3 protein and lists the most common genes and DNA from its rows. This sample has about 430,000 distinct CDR3 sequences in its table, and about 21% of those were observed once. The ten biggest clones cover around an eighth of the sample. The time point label for this specimen denotes: persistent/refractory GD, antithyroid drugs over 5 years with positive TRAb. For both TCR sequencing and RNA sequencing, RNA was extracted from PBMCs using TRIzol.

The sample here was peripheral blood mononuclear cells (PBMCs), taken when the disease was refractory, from a patient treated with antithyroid drugs. These receptors were taken from a female donor with Graves disease.

The chain joins TRBV5-1 to TRBJ2-7; TRBD2 aligns across 7 bases. V dropped 4 bases and J dropped 7; count of bases not matched to a gene: 17. From germline, CDR1 is SGHRS and CDR2 YFSETQ. This CDR3 comprises 16 residues. CDR3 protein: CASSPRTGGRLGEQYF. The DNA for the CDR3 is TGCGCCAGCAGCCCTCGGACTGGCGGGAGACTAGGGGAGCAGTACTTC.

J is TRBJ2-7 and V is TRBV11-2, with 7 bases matching TRBD2. This CDR3 comprises 14 residues. V gave up 1 base and J gave up 5 bases; unmatched junction bases: 5. CDR1 is SGHAT, CDR2 FQNNGV, per germline. The CDR3 sequence is CASSLGGRVHEQYF. CDR3 coding DNA: TGTGCCAGCAGCTTAGGGGGGAGGGTGCACGAGCAGTACTTC.

The chain employs TRBV10-3 and TRBJ2-5; D gene uncertain. This CDR3 spans 15 amino acids. Trimming took off 0 bases at V and 3 bases at J, with 11 bases between the two ends. In germline, CDR1 is ENHRY, CDR2 SYGVKD. CDR3 sequence: CAISESLTAEETQYF. CDR3 DNA: TGTGCCATCAGTGAGTCTCTGACTGCTGAAGAGACCCAGTACTTC.

The chain is built from TRBV29-1 and TRBJ1-2, with TRBD1 as a possible D gene (5 bases). Trimming pared 0 bases from V and 3 bases from J, leaving 14 bases between. The CDR3 is 15 residues long. CDR1 is SQVTM, CDR2 ANQGSEA, per germline. The CDR3 DNA reads as TGCAGCGTTGAAGATCTCGCAGGGCCGGACTATGGCTACACCTTC. This translates into CSVEDLAGPDYGYTF. The full variable domain, completed using reference TRBV29-1 and TRBJ1-2, is SAVISQKPSRDICQRGTSLTIQCQVDSQVTMMFWYRQQPGQSLTLIATANQGSEATYESGFVIDKFPISRPNLTFSTLTVSNMSPEDSSIYLCSVEDLAGPDYGYTFGSGTRLTVV.

The V and J genes are TRBV28 and TRBJ2-3, with D unresolved. Germline V gene sequence: CDR1 MDHEN, CDR2 SYDVKM. This CDR3 is built from 15 residues. V lost 5 bases, J lost 0 bases, and 12 bases lay in between. The CDR3 bases are TGTGCCAGCAGTGCCGACAAGCGCAGCACAGATACGCAGTATTTT. Its translation: CASSADKRSTDTQYF.

A few counts support this clonotype. The chain couples TRBV6-5 to TRBJ1-5; D perhaps matches TRBD1 (6 bases). Germline V gene lookup returns CDR1 MNHEY and CDR2 SVGAGI. V lost 4 bases and J 4 bases, leaving 14 bases between the germline ends. This CDR3 is 15 amino acids long. The CDR3: CASSSPYRDNQPQHF. CDR3 DNA sequence: TGTGCCAGCAGTTCACCGTACAGGGATAATCAGCCCCAGCATTTT.

V usage is TRBV20-1 and J usage is TRBJ2-1; 10 bases align to TRBD2. This CDR3 is built from 14 residues. Germline values: CDR1 DFQATT, CDR2 SNEGSKA (reference sequence). V trimming: 6 bases; J trimming: 7 bases; junction bases outside the gene matches: 9. The CDR3 DNA reads as TGCAGTGCCGAGGCGGGACTAGCGAAAAATGAGCAGTTCTTC. Its protein product is CSAEAGLAKNEQFF.

This clonotype was recorded a few times. The V and J genes are TRBV19 and TRBJ2-7, with 9 bases fitting TRBD1. The germline gives CDR1 LNHDA, CDR2 SQIVND (reference sequence). Losses at the gene ends were 5 bases for V and 2 bases for J; bases not matched to a gene: 10. The CDR3 contains 16 residues. The CDR3 DNA reads TGTGCCAGTAGTGGGCTTGGGAGGACAGGGGCCTACGAGCAGTACTTC. The encoded protein is CASSGLGRTGAYEQYF.

This chain uses TRBV25-1 with TRBJ2-3; D call uncertain. V lost 6 bases, J lost 5 bases, and 9 bases lay in between. CDR1 is MGHDK, CDR2 SYGVNS, per germline. The CDR3 contains 12 residues. CDR3 loop: CASSYERDTQYF. Here the CDR3 DNA reads TGTGCCAGCAGCTACGAACGAGATACGCAGTATTTT.

Comment on this clonotype: This may stem from a read error, because a much larger clone lies one nucleotide away. V gene TRBV19 combines with J gene TRBJ2-7; TRBD2 agrees at 14 bases. CDR1 is LNHDA, CDR2 SQIVND, per germline (reference sequence). The CDR3 totals 15 residues. V gave up 6 bases and J gave up 6 bases; unmatched junction bases: 7. The CDR3 DNA reads TGTGCCAGTAGGAGGGGACTAGCGGGAGCGGGCGAGCAGTACTTC. Translation gives CASRRGLAGAGEQYF.

This clonotype was seen a handful of times. V gene TRBV27 combines with J gene TRBJ2-7, with a weak D call TRBD1 (6 bases). The ends were cut back, 2 bases at V and 0 bases at J, with 11 bases in the middle. Germline V lookup: CDR1 MNHEY, CDR2 SMNVEV (reference sequence). This CDR3 is 15 amino acids long. The CDR3 here is CASSLLKQGSYEQYF. In nucleotides, the CDR3 is TGTGCCAGCAGTTTACTAAAACAGGGCTCCTACGAGCAGTACTTC.

There are many counts of this clonotype. The rearrangement links TRBV28 to TRBJ2-7, with 9 positions matching TRBD2. CDR1 MDHEN and CDR2 SYDVKM come from the germline V gene. The V and J ends lost 8 bases and 1 base, in that order; junction bases with no gene match: 12. The CDR3 sequence is 16 residues long. The CDR3 DNA follows: TGTGCCAGCGAACCATCAAGCGGGAGGCCTTCCTACGAGCAGTACTTC. It specifies CASEPSSGRPSYEQYF.

The rearrangement uses TRBV7-9 and TRBJ1-5; 9 positions agree with TRBD1. In germline, CDR1 is SEHNR, CDR2 FQNEAQ (reference sequence). CDR3 size: 17 residues. V shed 5 bases, J shed 2 bases, and the junction held 10 bases outside the gene matches. This CDR3 reads CASSPSTGGAGNQPQHF. Written as DNA, the CDR3 is TGTGCCAGCAGCCCCAGTACAGGGGGCGCGGGCAATCAGCCCCAGCATTTT.

This clonotype appeared many times. This chain connects TRBV27 to TRBJ2-7; perhaps D is TRBD1 or TRBD2 (6 bases each). The CDR3 runs 13 residues. From germline, CDR1 is MNHEY and CDR2 SMNVEV (reference sequence). The V and J ends lost 3 bases and 6 bases respectively, with 12 bases between them. CDR3 nucleotide sequence: TGTGCCAGCAGTTTGACACCGGGGGCCGAGCAGTACTTC. Translation: CASSLTPGAEQYF.

Only a few counts were recorded for this clonotype. Since a much larger clone is just one base distant, this may be a read error. The J gene is TRBJ1-6, the V gene TRBV11-1, with D unresolved. In germline, CDR1 is SGHAT, CDR2 FQDESV (reference sequence). The CDR3 sequence is 14 residues long. CDR3 residues: CASSFYIANSSLHF. DNA for the CDR3: TGTGCCAGCAGCTTCTATATCGCTAATTCATCCCTCCACTTT.

Comments on this clonotype: A read error likely explains this, since a far larger clone differs by one base. The genes are TRBV28 and TRBJ2-5; D unresolved. CDR1 and CDR2 (germline): MDHEN, SYDVKM. The CDR3 has 12 residues. The CDR3 protein is CASSKIQETQCF. The CDR3 bases are TGTGCCAGCTCTAAGATCCAAGAGACCCAGTGCTTC.

This clonotype was seen many times. The rearrangement joins TRBV6-5 to TRBJ2-6; D uncertain. The germline V and J ends were trimmed by 0 bases and 3 bases, with 0 bases remaining between them. This CDR3 has 13 amino acids. The germline CDR1 and CDR2 sequences are MNHEY and SVGAGI. CDR3 nucleotides: TGTGCCAGCAGTTACTCTGGGGCCAACGTCCTGACTTTC. Translation gives CASSYSGANVLTF.

This clonotype was found many times. V gene TRBV20-1 combines with J gene TRBJ2-7; D is unclear. CDR3 length: 14 residues. CDR1 DFQATT and CDR2 SNEGSKA come from the germline V gene (reference sequence). V was clipped by 7 bases and J by 5 bases, with 21 bases between them. CDR3 bases: TGCAGTGTCCCCCAGCCGTATCACCCCCACGAGCAGTACTTC. Translating gives CSVPQPYHPHEQYF.